These 21 T cell receptor beta chains came from one sample sequenced in a study of blood T cell repertoires in COVID-19. TCRdb's table, derived via immunoSEQ multiplex PCR, lists solely in-frame clones and lacks some. The sample holds a few hundred thousand clones; around 81% are singletons and the top ten take 15% to 19%. The specimen sequenced was peripheral blood. These receptors all stem from a person aged 65 to 79 with COVID-19, enrolled during active disease.

V gene TRBV7-3 combines with J gene TRBJ2-1; D perhaps matches TRBD2 (7 bases). In germline, CDR1 is SGHTA, CDR2 FQGTGA. This CDR3 is built from 16 residues. V lost 2 bases and J 6 bases, leaving 17 bases between the germline ends. CDR3 sequence: CASSLAAAGASNEQFF. The CDR3 nucleotides are TGTGCCAGCAGCTTAGCGGCCGCGGGGGCTTCCAATGAGCAGTTCTTC.

This sequence joins TRBV4-3 and TRBJ1-2, with 11 bases identical to TRBD1. This CDR3 has 17 residues. Germline CDR1 is LGHNA and CDR2 is YSLEER. Trimming took 0 bases from V and 4 from J; bases not matched to a gene: 7. CDR3 residues: CASSQDLGQGAVYGYTF. The CDR3 nucleotides read TGCGCCAGCAGCCAAGATCTAGGACAGGGGGCCGTCTATGGCTACACCTTC.

The chain has TRBV5-1 and TRBJ2-7; 7 bases fit TRBD1. Unmatched junction bases numbered 9, after V lost 0 bases and J lost 3 bases. Germline CDR1 is SGHRS and CDR2 is YFSETQ. The CDR3 is 16 amino acids. CDR3 region: CASSLEVTGQIYEQYF. The DNA for the CDR3 is TGCGCCAGCAGCTTGGAGGTGACAGGGCAAATCTACGAGCAGTACTTC.

The chain links TRBV7-8 to TRBJ2-1; D unclear. The germline V and J ends were trimmed by 5 bases and 10 bases, with 9 bases remaining between them. The CDR3 has 11 amino acids. Germline V gives CDR1 SGHVS, CDR2 FQNEAQ. The CDR3 region is CASSPRWEQFF. The CDR3 nucleotides read TGTGCCAGCAGCCCGAGGTGGGAGCAGTTCTTC.

J is TRBJ2-3 and V is TRBV13; tentatively, D is TRBD2 (5 bases). CDR1 is PRHDT and CDR2 is FYEKMQ in the germline V gene (reference sequence). V was pared by 6 bases and J by 3 bases, with 7 bases between. The CDR3 runs 12 residues. The CDR3 region has the DNA TGTGCCAGCAGTCCGGGGACAGATACGCAGTATTTT. It is translated as CASSPGTDTQYF.

This clone was picked up one time. The chain is built from TRBV10-3 and TRBJ1-3, with D uncertain. The CDR3 length is 16 residues. Germline CDR1 ENHRY, CDR2 SYGVKD. Trimming took 8 bases from V and 4 from J, leaving 21 bases between them. The CDR3 reads CAIGREFPPRGNTIYF. The CDR3 DNA is TGTGCCATCGGGCGGGAGTTTCCTCCTCGGGGAAACACCATATATTTT.

This chain joins TRBV2 and TRBJ2-1, with 7 bases fitting TRBD2. The CDR3 is made up of 12 amino acids. Germline loops: CDR1 SNHLY, CDR2 FYNNEI. With 8 bases clipped from V and 6 bases from J, the junction kept 4 bases outside the gene matches. The CDR3 region has the DNA TGTGCCAGCTTAAGGGAGGGCAATGAGCAGTTCTTC. The encoded protein is CASLREGNEQFF.

The V gene is TRBV5-6, the J gene TRBJ2-7, with 12 bases fitting TRBD1. CDR3 size: 14 residues. V was clipped by 2 bases and J by 12 bases; unmatched bases: 9. Germline assignment: CDR1 SGHDT and CDR2 YYEEEE. The CDR3 sequence is CASSFGTGGLGGYF. The CDR3 nucleotides are TGTGCCAGCAGCTTCGGGACAGGGGGCTTGGGTGGGTACTTC.

CDR3 sequence (DNA): TGTGCCAGTAGTATAGCGGTAGCGAATCAGCCCCAGCATTTT. This encodes CASSIAVANQPQHF. This rearrangement joins TRBV19 to TRBJ1-5; D is undetermined. Between the trimmed V and J ends, which lost 1 base and 4 bases, there was a span of 8 bases. CDR3 length equals 14 residues. Germline V gene sequence: CDR1 LNHDA, CDR2 SQIVND (reference sequence).

The J gene is TRBJ2-3, the V gene TRBV3-1 (or the pseudogene TRBV3-2), with D unclear. Germline values: CDR1 LGHDT, CDR2 YNNKEL (reference sequence). The CDR3 contains 15 residues. The V gene lost 1 base and the J gene lost 1 base, with 9 bases spanning the gap. CDR3: CASSQASVGTDTQYF. The CDR3 bases are TGTGCCAGCAGCCAAGCTTCAGTTGGCACAGATACGCAGTATTTT.

The chain combines TRBV7-2 with TRBJ2-7, with TRBD1 matching over 7 bases. Germline CDR1 and CDR2: SGHTA and FQGNSA. The J segment lost 7 bases and the V segment lost 5 bases, leaving 14 bases of the junction unmatched. The CDR3 has 15 amino acids. The chain's CDR3 is CASSVKTGSEGEQYF. CDR3 DNA sequence: TGTGCCAGCAGCGTGAAGACAGGGTCTGAGGGGGAGCAGTACTTC.

The V gene is TRBV7-2, the J gene TRBJ1-3; no firm D call. This CDR3 region has 16 residues. Germline CDR1 is SGHTA and CDR2 is FQGNSA. V lost 6 bases to trimming and J lost 0 bases, with 15 bases between them. The CDR3 coding sequence is TGTGCCAGCAGTCCCGAGGGCAGAAGCTCTGGAAACACCATATATTTT. Translating gives CASSPEGRSSGNTIYF.

The V gene is TRBV10-3, the J gene TRBJ2-7; 7 positions match TRBD2. The germline CDR1 and CDR2 sequences are ENHRY and SYGVKD. V lost 0 bases and J lost 7; bases outside the gene matches: 9. CDR3 size: 15 residues. CDR3 region: CAISESGGSAEEQYF. CDR3 nucleotides: TGTGCCATCAGTGAGTCTGGCGGGAGTGCCGAAGAGCAGTACTTC.

V and J are TRBV7-2 and TRBJ2-5, with TRBD2 as a possible D gene (5 bases). The germline V gene has CDR1 SGHTA and CDR2 FQGNSA. The CDR3 is 14 amino acids. V lost 1 base, J lost 4 bases, and 10 bases lay in between. CDR3 nucleotide sequence: TGTGCCAGCAGCTTAGTCATGGGAGTAGAGACCCAGTACTTC. Amino acids: CASSLVMGVETQYF.

The genes are TRBV4-2 and TRBJ2-7, with TRBD2 matching over 8 bases. The CDR3 runs to 16 residues. Germline CDR1 and CDR2: LGHNA and YNFKEQ. Unmatched junction bases numbered 5, after V lost 1 base and J lost 0 bases. CDR3 protein: CASSQADSGNSYEQYF. Written as DNA, the CDR3 is TGTGCCAGCAGCCAAGCGGATAGCGGGAACTCCTACGAGCAGTACTTC.

The V gene is TRBV2, the J gene TRBJ1-1; the D is unclear. The CDR3 runs to 14 residues. The V end was cut by 7 bases, the J end by 2 bases, with 14 bases between. Germline-derived CDR1 and CDR2 are SNHLY and FYNNEI. CDR3 sequence: CASIIGSVNTEAFF. The CDR3 DNA reads as TGTGCCAGCATTATCGGGAGTGTCAACACTGAAGCTTTCTTT.

The chain couples TRBV7-2 to TRBJ2-3, with D perhaps TRBD1 (6 bases). V lost 5 bases, J lost 1 base, and 19 bases lay in between. This CDR3 is 17 amino acids long. CDR1 is SGHTA and CDR2 is FQGNSA in the germline V gene. The CDR3 region is CASSPRRTVFRTDTQYF. The CDR3 DNA follows: TGTGCCAGCAGCCCCCGGAGGACAGTTTTCCGCACAGATACGCAGTATTTT.

The gene calls are TRBV11-2 and TRBJ2-7, with unresolved D. Germline-derived CDR1 and CDR2 are SGHAT and FQNNGV. V lost 5 bases and J 0 bases, leaving 11 bases between the germline ends. CDR3 size: 14 residues. The DNA for the CDR3 is TGTGCCAGCAGCGCCGACGGGTACTCCTACGAGCAGTACTTC. Its protein is CASSADGYSYEQYF.

This chain joins TRBV6-5 and TRBJ2-2; the D gene is possibly TRBD1 (5 bases). Trimming removed 5 bases at V and 0 bases at J, with 10 bases between. CDR1 and CDR2 from the germline V gene are MNHEY and SVGAGI. CDR3 length: 15 residues. DNA of the CDR3: TGTGCCAGCAGTCCCAGCAGGGCGAACACCGGGGAGCTGTTTTTT. It translates to CASSPSRANTGELFF.

J is TRBJ1-5 and V is TRBV28; 7 positions match TRBD1. CDR1 and CDR2 (germline): MDHEN, SYDVKM. The CDR3 consists of 14 residues. V was pared by 7 bases and J by 5 bases, with 8 bases of the junction left unmatched. CDR3 coding DNA: TGTGCCAGCATGGGGACAGCGCCCGATCAGCCCCAGCATTTT. It translates to CASMGTAPDQPQHF.

This clone has only one observation. The J gene is TRBJ1-1, the V gene TRBV20-1; weak D call: TRBD1 (5 bases). The germline V gene encodes CDR1 DFQATT and CDR2 SNEGSKA (reference sequence). Trimming removed 4 bases at V and 6 bases at J, with 9 bases between. The CDR3 spans 11 residues. CDR3 residues: CSATRVAEAFF. The CDR3 DNA follows: TGCAGTGCTACCAGGGTCGCTGAAGCTTTCTTT.